The next 25 T cell receptor beta chains were all read from a single sample in a study of cytomegalovirus exposure and HLA in healthy donors (dated 2017 in TCRdb). Library method: the immunoSEQ multiplex PCR assay. TCRdb retrieved this table from immuneACCESS and kept in-frame rearrangements only. Not all clones are present; in checked studies, unresolved V genes account for under half, and no reason is known for the remainder. The sample table holds about 98,000 clones, of which roughly 89% were seen once. The ten biggest clones cover roughly 4% of the sample. The material sequenced was PBMCs. The receptor source for this set is a woman aged 25 to 39 in good health and CMV-seronegative.

This clone was seen more than once but under ten times. J is TRBJ1-2 and V is TRBV9; 9 bases fit TRBD1. The germline CDR1 and CDR2 sequences are SGDLS and YYNGEE. CDR3 length: 17 residues. The junction had 11 bases not matched to a gene; V was cut back by 0 bases and J by 5 bases. The CDR3 nucleotides are TGTGCCAGCAGCGTAGAGAGGACAGGGGTCTGGTCGTATGGCTACACCTTC. This gives the protein CASSVERTGVWSYGYTF. Full variable domain (rest looked up from reference TRBV9 and TRBJ1-2): DSGVTQTPKHLITATGQRVTLRCSPRSGDLSVYWYQQSLDQGLQFLIQYYNGEERAKGNILERFSAQQFPDLHSELNLSSLELGDSALYFCASSVERTGVWSYGYTFGSGTRLTVV.

The chain links TRBV7-2 to TRBJ2-5, with 9 bases identical to TRBD2. Germline CDR1 is SGHTA and CDR2 is FQGNSA. The V gene end was trimmed by 1 base and the J gene end by 9 bases; junction bases not matched to a gene: 9. This CDR3 comprises 15 residues. CDR3 sequence reads: CASSLVGASGVAQYF. The CDR3 coding sequence is TGTGCCAGCAGCTTAGTGGGGGCTAGCGGGGTGGCCCAGTACTTC.

The chain has TRBV15 and TRBJ2-5; tentatively, D is TRBD2 (7 bases). Germline loops: CDR1 LNHNV, CDR2 YYDKDF (reference sequence). The CDR3 extends over 14 amino acids. Trimming cost V 7 bases and J 5 bases, with 17 bases left between them. CDR3 sequence: CATTRGGVGETQYF. CDR3 sequence (DNA): TGTGCCACCACCCGAGGGGGGGTCGGGGAGACCCAGTACTTC.

The chain links TRBV7-6 to TRBJ2-7, with D maybe TRBD2 (5 bases). The V end was cut by 1 base, the J end by 4 bases, with 5 bases between. Per the germline V gene, CDR1 is SGHVS and CDR2 is FNYEAQ. This CDR3 comprises 12 residues. The CDR3 DNA follows: TGTGCCAGCAGCTTAGTAGCGTACGAGCAGTACTTC. Translating it yields CASSLVAYEQYF.

The gene calls are TRBV5-8 and TRBJ2-2; 7 positions agree with TRBD1. CDR3 length: 16 residues. The V gene end was trimmed by 4 bases and the J gene end by 6 bases; junction bases not matched to a gene: 12. Germline lookup yields CDR1 SGHTS and CDR2 YDEGEE. CDR3 sequence: CASSVGTELLAGELFF. The CDR3 DNA reads TGTGCCAGCAGCGTAGGGACAGAATTACTAGCCGGGGAGCTGTTTTTT.

DNA of the CDR3: TGTGCCAGCAGCCAACCCCAACAGGGGAACTATGGCTACACCTTC. This gives the protein CASSQPQQGNYGYTF. The chain links TRBV4-2 to TRBJ1-2; TRBD1 matches 7 bases. The CDR3 extends over 15 amino acids. The germline gives CDR1 LGHNA, CDR2 YNFKEQ. The trim removed 2 bases at V and 2 bases at J, leaving 5 bases unmatched.

This chain connects TRBV5-6 to TRBJ2-3; D unclear. Looked up from germline, CDR1 is SGHDT and CDR2 is YYEEEE. V lost 0 bases and J 2 bases, leaving 7 bases between the germline ends. CDR3 length equals 14 residues. CDR3 sequence: CASSLVVYTDTQYF. Written as DNA, the CDR3 is TGTGCCAGCAGCTTGGTAGTGTACACAGATACGCAGTATTTT.

The chain uses TRBV6-6 and TRBJ1-1; D is uncertain. V was trimmed by 6 bases and J by 5 bases, leaving 10 bases between them. The CDR3 runs 12 residues. The germline V gene encodes CDR1 MNHNY and CDR2 SVGAGI (reference sequence). The CDR3 spells CASSLLRTEAFF. As DNA, the CDR3 is TGTGCCAGCAGCCTTCTAAGAACTGAAGCTTTCTTT.

The rearrangement joins TRBV7-2 to TRBJ2-7; TRBD1 might be the D (5 bases). The length of the CDR3 is 14 residues. The germline gives CDR1 SGHTA, CDR2 FQGNSA. The germline V and J ends were trimmed by 5 bases and 6 bases, with 17 bases remaining between them. CDR3 sequence (DNA): TGTGCCAGCAGCCCCAGGGTAGCCGTCCTCGAGCAGTACTTC. It translates to CASSPRVAVLEQYF.

This sequence joins TRBV5-4 and TRBJ1-2, with 12 bases fitting TRBD1. Germline V lookup: CDR1 SGHNT, CDR2 YYREEE (reference sequence). The CDR3 has 17 residues. Trimming cost V 5 bases and J 3 bases; bases outside gene matches: 11. CDR3 residues: CASRPSPGQGAYYGYTF. For the CDR3, the DNA is TGTGCCAGCAGACCAAGTCCGGGACAGGGGGCTTACTATGGCTACACCTTC.

V usage is TRBV29-1 and J usage is TRBJ2-1; weak D call: TRBD1 (5 bases). Looked up from germline, CDR1 is SQVTM and CDR2 is ANQGSEA. CDR3 length: 18 amino acids. V was clipped by 4 bases and J by 6 bases, with 28 bases between them. The CDR3 region has the DNA TGCAGCGTTGGGGTAATACAGGATGAGTCCCCCTTAGGCAATGAGCAGTTCTTC. Protein sequence: CSVGVIQDESPLGNEQFF.

In this sample, this clone turned up a few times. The chain couples TRBV6-5 to TRBJ1-2; possibly TRBD1 for D (5 bases). CDR3 length equals 14 residues. V dropped 6 bases and J dropped 4 bases, with 15 bases sitting between them. Looked up from germline, CDR1 is MNHEY and CDR2 is SVGAGI. CDR3 protein: CASRAAGLLYGYTF. The DNA for the CDR3 is TGTGCCAGCAGGGCTGCGGGACTGCTCTATGGCTACACCTTC.

This chain links TRBV27 with TRBJ1-5; TRBD1 aligns across 8 bases. This CDR3 comprises 15 residues. With V trimmed by 5 bases and J by 2 bases, 5 bases remained unmatched. In germline, CDR1 is MNHEY, CDR2 SMNVEV (reference sequence). Here the CDR3 DNA reads TGTGCCAGCAGTAGCAGGGGGCAACGCAATCAGCCCCAGCATTTT. This sequence encodes CASSSRGQRNQPQHF.

This chain uses TRBV25-1 with TRBJ1-6; TRBD1 matches 7 bases. The V and J ends lost 7 bases and 10 bases, in that order; junction bases with no gene match: 13. CDR1 and CDR2 from the germline V gene are MGHDK and SYGVNS. The CDR3 extends over 15 amino acids. The CDR3 here is CASNKKKGARSPLHF. CDR3 DNA sequence: TGTGCCAGCAATAAGAAGAAGGGGGCTAGGTCACCCCTCCACTTT.

The CDR3 sequence is CASSLDGQGVRTLHF. The CDR3 nucleotides read TGCGCCAGCAGCTTGGATGGACAGGGGGTGAGGACCCTCCACTTT. This chain joins TRBV5-1 and TRBJ1-6; TRBD1 matches at 10 bases. Germline-derived CDR1 and CDR2 are SGHRS and YFSETQ. This CDR3 comprises 15 residues. The trim removed 0 bases at V and 14 bases at J, leaving 8 bases unmatched.

The V call is TRBV7-9, the J call TRBJ1-2; D is unresolved. This CDR3 has 12 residues. Germline V lookup: CDR1 SEHNR, CDR2 FQNEAQ (reference sequence). Trimming shortened V by 9 bases and J by 2 bases, and 10 bases separated the two germline ends. The CDR3 sequence: CASRLVNYGYTF. The CDR3 region has the DNA TGTGCCAGTAGATTGGTGAACTATGGCTACACCTTC.

The table lists this clone with a count of one. The genes are TRBV10-3 and TRBJ1-3; 7 nucleotides line up with TRBD1. The CDR3 runs 13 residues. J lost 7 bases, V lost 4 bases, and 4 bases had no gene match. Germline V gene data show CDR1 as ENHRY and CDR2 as SYGVKD. This chain's CDR3 is CAISVDRDNTIYF. In DNA form, the CDR3 reads TGTGCCATCAGTGTTGACAGGGACAACACCATATATTTT.

This sequence joins TRBV6-1 and TRBJ2-7; no reliable D call. Germline V CDR1 and CDR2: MNHNS, SASEGT. Trimming stripped 3 bases from V and 4 bases from J, with 7 bases between. The CDR3 sequence is 12 residues long. The CDR3 reads CASSESGYEQYF. The CDR3 DNA follows: TGTGCCAGCAGTGAGTCAGGTTACGAGCAGTACTTC.

V is TRBV2 and J is TRBJ1-1; D unresolved. Trimming pared 6 bases from V and 5 bases from J, leaving 28 bases between. The V gene's germline CDR1 is SNHLY and CDR2 FYNNEI. CDR3 length equals 18 residues. For the CDR3, the DNA is TGTGCCAGCAGAAATACCCCTCTCTCCACCGTGGGCCCGACTGAAGCTTTCTTT. It is translated as CASRNTPLSTVGPTEAFF.

V usage is TRBV7-9 and J usage is TRBJ1-3; D unclear. Germline V gene data show CDR1 as SEHNR and CDR2 as FQNEAQ (reference sequence). The CDR3 runs 16 residues. Trimming left V 7 bases short and J 2 bases short, with 18 bases between. CDR3 coding DNA: TGTGCCAGCACAGACCCCTTAACAGAAACTGGAAACACCATATATTTT. Amino acids: CASTDPLTETGNTIYF.

There are a few counts of this clone. V and J are TRBV7-2 and TRBJ2-4, with 7 bases lining up with TRBD2. The CDR3 has 14 residues. CDR1 is SGHTA, CDR2 FQGNSA, per germline. J gave up 7 bases and V 0 bases, and 3 bases lay outside the gene matches. The CDR3 loop is CASSLAGGRNIQYF. CDR3 DNA: TGTGCCAGCAGCTTAGCGGGAGGGCGGAACATTCAGTACTTC.

This sequence joins TRBV11-1 and TRBJ2-7; 8 bases are a match to TRBD1. This CDR3 has 15 residues. The germline CDR1 and CDR2 sequences are SGHAT and FQDESV (reference sequence). The V gene end was trimmed by 4 bases and the J gene end by 6 bases; junction bases not matched to a gene: 11. For the CDR3, the DNA is TGTGCCAGCAGCTGGGGACAGGCCCGTTTTGGCGAGCAGTACTTC. Encoded protein: CASSWGQARFGEQYF.

The DNA of the CDR3 is TGTGCCAGCAACCCCGGACTAGCGGGTTACAATGAGCAGTTCTTC. Its translation is CASNPGLAGYNEQFF. The gene calls are TRBV2 and TRBJ2-1; 11 bases agree with TRBD2. The germline V gene encodes CDR1 SNHLY and CDR2 FYNNEI. The CDR3 consists of 15 residues. The J segment lost 4 bases and the V segment lost 7 bases, leaving 6 bases of the junction unmatched.

The V gene is TRBV5-8, the J gene TRBJ1-3, with D unclear. V was clipped by 5 bases and J by 0 bases, with 15 bases between them. Germline V gene data show CDR1 as SGHTS and CDR2 as YDEGEE. The CDR3 consists of 16 residues. The CDR3 DNA reads as TGTGCCAGCAGTTATATTACGGGAGTCTCTGGAAACACCATATATTTT. Translated: CASSYITGVSGNTIYF.

V gene TRBV6-6 combines with J gene TRBJ2-7; TRBD2 aligns across 7 bases. This CDR3 contains 15 residues. Germline-derived CDR1 and CDR2 are MNHNY and SVGAGI (reference sequence). V lost 6 bases to trimming and J lost 1 base; unmatched junction nucleotides: 9. CDR3 sequence: CASSIPRLASYEQYF. The CDR3 region has the DNA TGTGCCAGCAGCATACCGAGACTAGCATCCTACGAGCAGTACTTC.